The sample holds one count of the clone carrying this T cell receptor (beta chain). What it recognizes is unknown. Germline CDR1 MNHEY, CDR2 SMNVEV (reference sequence). V shed 2 bases, J shed 1 base, and the junction held 3 bases outside the gene matches. This CDR3 comprises 16 residues. This specimen comes from a study of cytomegalovirus exposure and HLA in healthy donors. General study points: About 180 TCR beta chains were listed as cytomegalovirus-associated. The study found most TCR sequences rare, yet found some public TCRs in many donors.

Assay used: immunoSEQ multiplex PCR; TCRdb lists only in-frame clones, some missing. The sample has about 200,000 clones, over 65% seen once. The chain joins TRBV27 to TRBJ2-2; 8 nucleotides align to TRBD1. Sample: PBMCs. The receptor comes from a woman aged 18-29 years in good health and CMV-seronegative. The CDR3 loop is CASSLQGAQNTGELFF. In DNA, the CDR3 is TGTGCCAGCAGTTTACAGGGGGCCCAGAACACCGGGGAGCTGTTTTTT.